The TCR beta chain described here comes from a study of T-cell memory formation after mild COVID-19. Study context: TCR clusters were largely donor specific.

In TCRdb, the 5' RACE reads were re-called with MiXCR into one record per CDR3 protein. The table lists 290,000 or so distinct CDR3 sequences, just under 20% of them singletons. General study points: Memory cells collected pre-infection included some clones that later responded, suggesting cross-reactive memory joined. Mainly in CM and EM were contracting CD4+ clones; CD8+ were in EMRA.

As concerns this clonotype: What it binds is unknown.

Germline values: CDR1 SGHRS, CDR2 YFSETQ. The V segment lost 4 bases and the J segment 4 bases; nucleotides outside the gene matches: 4. The CDR3 runs to 14 residues. The sample comprised PBMCs or a T cell subset sorted from them (not recorded which). The J gene is TRBJ2-3, the V gene TRBV5-1, with TRBD1 matching 9 bases. This sequence was found in a man in his late teens or twenties who had mild COVID-19 (a few samples of this study predate the infection). Cell type and time point are not known. The CDR3 is CASSRDRVSDTQYF. CDR3 bases: TGCGCCAGCAGCCGGGACAGGGTTTCAGATACGCAGTATTTT.